The rows below give T cell receptor beta chains drawn from one sample of a study of blood T cell repertoires in COVID-19. Profiling relied on immunoSEQ multiplex PCR, and the TCRdb table lists in-frame clones only, not all of them. The sample contains about 300,000 clones, roughly nine tenths of which appear only once. The sequencing input was peripheral blood. The receptors here all came from a woman aged 25 to 39 with COVID-19, enrolled during active disease. Both conserved end residues are part of each CDR3. The order of the fields is D gene, clone size, J gene, V gene, CDR3 protein, CDR3 DNA. A D gene is named only where the DNA matches it firmly. Clone size, where shown, is once, few, many, or a class for clones that have expanded.

>-|-|TRBJ1-3|TRBV24-1
CATSDLLGLCGNTIYF
TGTGCCACCAGTGATTTGCTGGGCCTATGTGGAAACACCATATATTTT
>TRBD1|-|TRBJ1-2|TRBV12-3/TRBV12-4
CASSQGQNYGYTF
TGTGCCAGCAGCCAGGGACAGAACTATGGCTACACCTTC
>TRBD1|-|TRBJ1-2|TRBV5-6
CASSHNPTGEYGYTF
TGTGCCAGCAGCCATAACCCGACAGGGGAATATGGCTACACCTTC
>TRBD1|-|TRBJ2-1|TRBV4-1
CASSRGGGSYNEQFF
TGCGCCAGCTCGCGAGGGGGCGGATCGTACAATGAGCAGTTCTTC
>TRBD1|-|TRBJ1-6|TRBV27
CASSLVQGGGSPLHF
TGTGCCAGCAGCCTAGTGCAGGGGGGTGGCTCACCCCTCCACTTT
>-|-|TRBJ1-2|TRBV27
CASSLGGPGYGYTF
TGTGCCAGCAGTTTAGGAGGCCCGGGCTATGGCTACACCTTC
>TRBD2|-|TRBJ2-1|TRBV19
CASSGRLVPAGNSSYNEQFF
TGTGCCAGTAGTGGGAGACTTGTTCCAGCGGGGAATAGCTCCTACAATGAGCAGTTCTTC
>-|-|TRBJ1-3|TRBV12-5
CASGLVPMNTIYF
TGTGCTAGTGGTTTGGTCCCTATGAACACCATATATTTT
>TRBD1|-|TRBJ1-6|TRBV6-1
CASRDSQGNSPLHF
TGTGCCAGCCGGGACAGCCAAGGGAATTCACCCCTCCACTTT
>-|-|TRBJ2-3|TRBV7-9
CASSLLLSGDTQYF
TGTGCCAGCAGCCTCCTACTTTCGGGGGATACGCAGTATTTT
>-|-|TRBJ1-1|TRBV6-5
CASSYSDLAEAFF
TGTGCCAGCAGTTACTCCGACTTGGCTGAAGCTTTCTTT
>-|-|TRBJ2-1|TRBV5-4
CASSPTEGLYNEQFF
TGTGCCAGCAGCCCTACTGAAGGACTATACAATGAGCAGTTCTTC
>-|-|TRBJ2-7|TRBV4-1
CASSQDIDLTIGQYF
TGCGCCAGCAGCCAAGATATAGACCTAACTATCGGGCAGTACTTC
>-|once|TRBJ2-5|TRBV18
CASSPYLETQYF
TGTGCCAGCTCCCCGTATCTGGAGACCCAGTACTTC
>TRBD2|-|TRBJ2-1|TRBV7-2
CASSKYGGATEQFF
TGTGCCAGCAGCAAATACGGGGGGGCAACTGAGCAGTTCTTC
>TRBD1|-|TRBJ1-2|TRBV5-4
CASSPGQAYGYTF
TGTGCCAGCAGCCCCGGACAGGCCTATGGCTACACCTTC
>TRBD2|-|TRBJ2-7|TRBV5-4
CASSETRMGGSSLDEQYF
TGTGCCAGCAGCGAGACCCGTATGGGGGGGTCCTCCCTGGACGAGCAGTACTTC
>-|-|TRBJ2-7|TRBV9
CASSVAPQGRSYEQYF
TGTGCCAGCAGCGTAGCCCCCCAGGGGCGCTCCTACGAGCAGTACTTC
>TRBD1|-|TRBJ1-1|TRBV11-1
CASSAGGADEAFF
TGTGCCAGCAGCGCAGGGGGCGCCGATGAAGCTTTCTTT
>-|-|TRBJ1-1|TRBV12-3/TRBV12-4
CASKQNTEAFF
TGTGCCAGCAAGCAGAACACTGAAGCTTTCTTT
>TRBD1|-|TRBJ2-3|TRBV7-2
CASSSRQGAVDTQYF
TGTGCCAGCAGCTCTAGACAGGGGGCGGTTGACACGCAGTATTTT
>-|-|TRBJ1-2|TRBV19
CASSIPGQGVGGYTF
TGTGCCAGTAGTATCCCAGGGCAGGGCGTAGGAGGCTACACCTTC
>TRBD1|-|TRBJ2-5|TRBV18
CASSGTGETQYF
TGTGCCAGCTCAGGGACAGGGGAGACCCAGTACTTC
>TRBD2|-|TRBJ2-7|TRBV4-2
CASSQVLAGAYEQYF
TGTGCCAGCAGCCAAGTCTTAGCGGGGGCCTACGAGCAGTACTTC
>-|-|TRBJ2-2|TRBV6-5
CASSYSQGGELFF
TGTGCCAGCAGTTACAGTCAGGGCGGGGAGCTGTTTTTT
>-|-|TRBJ2-7|TRBV6-6
CASSAAATYEQYF
TGTGCCAGCAGTGCAGCGGCCACCTACGAGCAGTACTTC
>TRBD1|-|TRBJ1-2|TRBV5-4
CASSPGQGYYGYTF
TGTGCCAGCAGCCCGGGACAGGGGTACTATGGCTACACCTTC
>-|once|TRBJ1-2|TRBV11-1
CASSQYASQYGYGYTF
TGTGCCAGCAGCCAATACGCCTCACAGTACGGCTATGGCTACACCTTC
>-|-|TRBJ1-2|TRBV6-5
CASSYRHLRGYTF
TGTGCCAGCAGTTACAGACACCTTAGGGGCTACACCTTC
>TRBD1|-|TRBJ2-7|TRBV4-1
CASSQVTGSSYEQYF
TGCGCCAGCAGCCAGGTGACAGGGAGCTCCTACGAGCAGTACTTC
>TRBD1|-|TRBJ1-1|TRBV2
CASRGTGWDTEAFF
TGTGCCAGCAGGGGGACAGGGTGGGACACTGAAGCTTTCTTT
>TRBD1|once|TRBJ2-2|TRBV19
CASKDRGDTGELFF
TGTGCCAGTAAAGACAGGGGGGACACCGGGGAGCTGTTTTTT
>-|-|TRBJ1-3|TRBV7-8
CASSVGVQHLGNTIYF
TGTGCCAGCAGCGTAGGGGTACAGCATCTGGGAAACACCATATATTTT
>-|-|TRBJ1-5|TRBV6-5
CASSYSAGRGNQPQHF
TGTGCCAGCAGTTATTCGGCAGGGCGAGGCAATCAGCCCCAGCATTTT
>-|-|TRBJ2-3|TRBV6-5
CASSYRGGGTQYF
TGTGCCAGCAGTTACCGCGGCGGCGGTACGCAGTATTTT
>-|once|TRBJ1-1|TRBV3-1/TRBV3-2
CASSQDLAGEAFF
TGTGCCAGCAGCCAAGATCTGGCAGGGGAAGCTTTCTTT
>-|once|TRBJ1-1|TRBV7-9
CASSFPRSTEAFF
TGTGCCAGCAGCTTCCCCAGGTCCACTGAAGCTTTCTTT
>TRBD1|-|TRBJ1-2|TRBV19
CASTPDRTSYGYTF
TGTGCCAGTACTCCGGACAGGACCTCCTATGGCTACACCTTC
>-|-|TRBJ2-5|TRBV3-1/TRBV3-2
CASSQASVSSGETQYF
TGTGCCAGCAGCCAAGCCTCGGTCTCCAGCGGAGAGACCCAGTACTTC
>TRBD1|-|TRBJ1-1|TRBV28
CASSWDSGTFF
TGTGCCAGCTCTTGGGACAGTGGAACTTTCTTT
>TRBD1|-|TRBJ2-7|TRBV11-1
CASSGSGTGYEQYF
TGTGCCAGCAGCGGGTCCGGGACAGGGTACGAGCAGTACTTC
>-|-|TRBJ2-2|TRBV2
CASSGQNTGELFF
TGTGCCAGCAGCGGACAGAACACCGGGGAGCTGTTTTTT
>-|-|TRBJ2-1|TRBV7-9
CASSLAGYEQFF
TGTGCCAGCAGCTTAGCCGGGTATGAGCAGTTCTTC
>-|-|TRBJ1-2|TRBV3-1/TRBV3-2
CASSQASGSYGYTF
TGTGCCAGCAGCCAAGCATCAGGCTCCTATGGCTACACCTTC
>TRBD1|-|TRBJ1-2|TRBV7-9
CASHRTGGQANYGYTF
TGTGCCAGCCACCGGACAGGGGGCCAAGCTAACTATGGCTACACCTTC
>-|-|TRBJ1-6|TRBV4-2
CASSQGQDFSPLHF
TGTGCCAGCAGCCAAGGACAGGATTTTTCACCCCTCCACTTT
>-|few|TRBJ2-5|TRBV28
CASRRLVQETQYF
TGTGCCAGCAGAAGACTAGTTCAAGAGACCCAGTACTTC
>-|-|TRBJ2-2|TRBV27
CASGAGPGELFF
TGTGCCAGCGGGGCAGGGCCCGGGGAGCTGTTTTTT
>-|-|TRBJ1-4|TRBV2
CASRLSGNEKLFF
TGTGCCAGCAGATTAAGCGGCAATGAAAAACTGTTTTTT